Following are 16 T cell receptor beta chains from one sample sequenced in a study of blood T cell repertoires in COVID-19. Measured with immunoSEQ multiplex PCR; TCRdb has only the in-frame clones, and not every one. The table has under 150,000 clones, about three quarters seen once. Sequencing was carried out using PBMCs or T cells enriched from blood (not recorded which). The receptor set was obtained from a woman between 50 and 59 years old who had recovered from COVID-19.

This clone appeared a single time. V is TRBV3-1 (or the pseudogene TRBV3-2) and J is TRBJ1-2; D is perhaps TRBD1 (5 bases). Between the trimmed V and J ends, which lost 2 bases and 8 bases, there was a span of 12 bases. Germline-derived CDR1 and CDR2 are LGHDT and YNNKEL (reference sequence). The CDR3 is made up of 13 amino acids. The CDR3 spells CASSQSGLGGYTF. The CDR3 DNA follows: TGTGCCAGCAGCCAATCAGGGTTGGGGGGCTACACCTTC.

This chain uses TRBV27 with TRBJ1-1; 12 bases map to TRBD1. CDR3 length: 16 residues. J gave up 5 bases and V 1 base, and 5 bases lay outside the gene matches. Germline V gives CDR1 MNHEY, CDR2 SMNVEV (reference sequence). The CDR3: CASSLYGTGGNTEAFF. The CDR3 nucleotides read TGTGCCAGCAGTTTATATGGGACAGGGGGCAATACTGAAGCTTTCTTT.

This clone was found once. The V call is TRBV4-2, the J call TRBJ1-2, with a weak D call TRBD1 (6 bases). CDR1 and CDR2 (germline): LGHNA, YNFKEQ. The CDR3 has 14 residues. The germline V and J ends were trimmed by 4 bases and 3 bases, with 12 bases remaining between them. Written as DNA, the CDR3 is TGTGCCAGCAGCCCCCCAGGGGCTGACTATGGCTACACCTTC. Protein product: CASSPPGADYGYTF.

V is TRBV19 and J is TRBJ1-4, with 8 bases aligning to TRBD1. Per the germline V gene, CDR1 is LNHDA and CDR2 is SQIVND (reference sequence). The J segment lost 10 bases and the V segment lost 4 bases, leaving 14 bases of the junction unmatched. The CDR3 has 16 amino acids. The CDR3 region is CASSTGFGQGVGKLFF. The DNA of the CDR3 is TGTGCCAGTAGTACGGGGTTCGGACAGGGCGTAGGAAAACTGTTTTTT. The whole variable domain, remainder taken from reference TRBV19 and TRBJ1-4, is DGGITQSPKYLFRKEGQNVTLSCEQNLNHDAMYWYRQDPGQGLRLIYYSQIVNDFQKGDIAEGYSVSREKKESFPLTVTSAQKNPTAFYLCASSTGFGQGVGKLFFGSGTQLSVL.

The V call is TRBV29-1, the J call TRBJ2-2; 13 bases are a match to TRBD2. Per the germline V gene, CDR1 is SQVTM and CDR2 is ANQGSEA. V lost 1 base, J lost 7 bases, and 6 bases stayed unmatched. This CDR3 region has 16 residues. The CDR3 nucleotides are TGCAGCGTTGAAGTTATGGGACTAGCGGGAATCGGGGAGCTGTTTTTT. As protein: CSVEVMGLAGIGELFF.

This clone was observed a handful of times. J is TRBJ1-2 and V is TRBV11-3; D is possibly TRBD1 (5 bases). Looked up from germline, CDR1 is SGHNT and CDR2 is YENEEA. V shed 0 bases and J shed 7 bases, with 9 bases lying between them. The CDR3 has 13 amino acids. The CDR3 DNA sequence: TGTGCCAGCAGCTTAGACAGGGATCGTGGCTACACCTTC. Residues: CASSLDRDRGYTF.

The rearrangement uses TRBV7-3 and TRBJ1-2; maybe TRBD1 (6 bases). Germline V gene lookup returns CDR1 SGHTA and CDR2 FQGTGA. V lost 1 base and J lost 1, with 13 bases in between. The CDR3 length is 16 residues. CDR3 amino acids: CASSLNPGGRNYGYTF. CDR3 nucleotide sequence: TGTGCCAGCAGCTTAAATCCGGGGGGCCGTAACTATGGCTACACCTTC.

The genes are TRBV9 and TRBJ1-3; the D is unclear. The CDR3 has 14 residues. Germline V gene data show CDR1 as SGDLS and CDR2 as YYNGEE. The ends were cut back, 0 bases at V and 0 bases at J, with 4 bases in the middle. The CDR3 DNA reads as TGTGCCAGCAGCGTAGATCACTCTGGAAACACCATATATTTT. It specifies CASSVDHSGNTIYF.

This clone has a handful of counts. The gene calls are TRBV15 and TRBJ1-1; D is possibly TRBD1 (6 bases). Trimming shortened V by 3 bases and J by 1 base, and 9 bases separated the two germline ends. The CDR3 is 14 amino acids. Germline V gene lookup returns CDR1 LNHNV and CDR2 YYDKDF (reference sequence). CDR3 coding DNA: TGTGCCACCAGCAGCTCCAGGGGGAACACTGAAGCTTTCTTT. Amino acid sequence: CATSSSRGNTEAFF. The variable domain in full, with the rest retrieved from reference TRBV15 and TRBJ1-1, is DAMVIQNPRYQVTQFGKPVTLSCSQTLNHNVMYWYQQKSSQAPKLLFHYYDKDFNNEADTPDNFQSRRPNTSFCFLDIRSPGLGDTAMYLCATSSSRGNTEAFFGQGTRLTVV.

V and J are TRBV18 and TRBJ2-5; TRBD2 aligns across 15 bases. The CDR3 covers 18 residues. Germline CDR1 KGHSH, CDR2 LQKENI. After removal of 4 bases from V and 0 bases from J, the junction contained 6 bases not matched to a gene. The CDR3 loop reads CASSRRTSGGANQETQYF. CDR3 coding DNA: TGTGCCAGCTCACGACGGACTAGCGGGGGGGCTAACCAAGAGACCCAGTACTTC.

The chain carries TRBV5-5 and TRBJ2-2; 10 bases match TRBD1. The germline gives CDR1 SGHKS, CDR2 YYEKEE (reference sequence). After removal of 4 bases from V and 4 bases from J, the junction contained 4 bases not matched to a gene. The CDR3 totals 15 residues. The CDR3 region has the DNA TGTGCCAGCAGCAGACAGGGGGCCTTCACCGGGGAGCTGTTTTTT. Encoded protein: CASSRQGAFTGELFF.

This rearrangement joins TRBV5-3 to TRBJ2-1; no clear D. TRBV5-3 carries the ORF label, with uncertain function. CDR3 length: 16 amino acids. Between the trimmed V and J ends, which lost 4 bases and 5 bases, there was a span of 19 bases. CDR3 loop: CARSPLPRLEDNEQFF. DNA for the CDR3: TGTGCCAGAAGCCCCCTCCCTCGCTTAGAGGACAATGAGCAGTTCTTC.

This clone was recorded only once. V and J are TRBV25-1 and TRBJ1-4; 9 positions agree with TRBD1. V shed 8 bases and J 6 bases; nucleotides not matched to a gene: 4. CDR1 and CDR2 (germline): MGHDK, SYGVNS. The CDR3 sequence is 13 residues long. The CDR3 DNA reads TGTGCCAGCGCCCGACAGGGGGATGAAAAACTGTTTTTT. Its protein product is CASARQGDEKLFF.

The V gene is TRBV5-8, the J gene TRBJ1-1; D remains ambiguous. This CDR3 contains 15 residues. Trimming took 4 bases from V and 3 from J, leaving 16 bases between them. Germline loops: CDR1 SGHTS, CDR2 YDEGEE. The CDR3 reads CASSPEFEGYTEAFF. In DNA, the CDR3 is TGTGCCAGCAGCCCCGAATTTGAGGGATACACTGAAGCTTTCTTT.

The genes are TRBV5-6 and TRBJ1-6; 10 bases are shared with TRBD1. V shed 2 bases and J 9 bases; nucleotides not matched to a gene: 2. Germline V lookup: CDR1 SGHDT, CDR2 YYEEEE. The CDR3 spans 14 residues. As DNA, the CDR3 is TGTGCCAGCAGCTTCTGGACAGGGGGTTCACCCCTCCACTTT. This sequence encodes CASSFWTGGSPLHF.

This clone showed up just a few times. V is TRBV2 and J is TRBJ1-2, with 10 bases fitting TRBD1. The trim removed 3 bases at V and 6 bases at J, leaving 13 bases unmatched. This CDR3 has 17 residues. Germline V lookup: CDR1 SNHLY, CDR2 FYNNEI. CDR3: CASSERGGTGVDHGYTF. The CDR3 DNA is TGTGCCAGCAGTGAGAGGGGTGGGACAGGGGTGGACCATGGCTACACCTTC.